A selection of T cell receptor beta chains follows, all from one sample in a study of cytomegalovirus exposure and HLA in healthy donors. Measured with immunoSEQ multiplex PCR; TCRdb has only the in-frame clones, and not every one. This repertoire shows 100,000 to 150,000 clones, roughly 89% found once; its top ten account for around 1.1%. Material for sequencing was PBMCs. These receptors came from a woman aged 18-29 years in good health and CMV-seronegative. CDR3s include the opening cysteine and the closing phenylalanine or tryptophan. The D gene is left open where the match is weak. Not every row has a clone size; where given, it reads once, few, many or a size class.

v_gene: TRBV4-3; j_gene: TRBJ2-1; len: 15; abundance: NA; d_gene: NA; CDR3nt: TGCGCCAGCAGCCAAGAAGTCCGGTCCTACAATGAGCAGTTCTTC; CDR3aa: CASSQEVRSYNEQFF
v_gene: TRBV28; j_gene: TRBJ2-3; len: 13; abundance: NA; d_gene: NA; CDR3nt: TGTGCCACCACCGGGGTGAGCACAGATACGCAGTATTTT; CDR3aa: CATTGVSTDTQYF
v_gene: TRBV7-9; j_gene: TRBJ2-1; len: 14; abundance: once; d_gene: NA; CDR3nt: TGTGCCAGCAGCCTACGGACACCGAACAATGAGCAGTTCTTC; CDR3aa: CASSLRTPNNEQFF
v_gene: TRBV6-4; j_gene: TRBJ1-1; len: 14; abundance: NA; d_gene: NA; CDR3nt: TGTGCCAGCAGGGCGGATGGAGAAAACACTGAAGCTTTCTTT; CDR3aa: CASRADGENTEAFF
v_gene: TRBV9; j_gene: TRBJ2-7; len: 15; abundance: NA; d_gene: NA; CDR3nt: TGTGCCAGCAGCGTAGGGGGCCAGGGTACCTACGAGCAGTACTTC; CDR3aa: CASSVGGQGTYEQYF
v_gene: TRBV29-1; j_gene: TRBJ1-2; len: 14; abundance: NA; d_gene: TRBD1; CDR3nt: TGCAGCGTTGAAGGAGGGACAGGGATCTATGGCTACACCTTC; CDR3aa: CSVEGGTGIYGYTF
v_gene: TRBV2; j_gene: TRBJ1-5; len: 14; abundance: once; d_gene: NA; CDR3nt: TGTGCCAGCCAAACGGAGGTTGGCAATCAGCCCCAGCATTTT; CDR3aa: CASQTEVGNQPQHF
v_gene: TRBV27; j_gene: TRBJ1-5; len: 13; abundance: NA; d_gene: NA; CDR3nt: TGTGCCAGCAGTACAGGGATAGGGCAGCCCCAGCATTTT; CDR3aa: CASSTGIGQPQHF
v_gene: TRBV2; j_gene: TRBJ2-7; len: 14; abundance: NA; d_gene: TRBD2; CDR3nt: TGTGCCAGCACCGAAACTAGCGGTCTTGCCGAGCAGTACTTC; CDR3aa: CASTETSGLAEQYF
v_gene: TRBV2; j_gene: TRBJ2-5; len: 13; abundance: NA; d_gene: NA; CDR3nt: TGTGCCAGCACCCGAGCTAGCCAAGAGACCCAGTACTTC; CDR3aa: CASTRASQETQYF
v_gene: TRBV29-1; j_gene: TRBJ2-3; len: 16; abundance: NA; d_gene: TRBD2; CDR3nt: TGCAGCGTTGCCTTGGTTCGCGGGAGTCTAGGAGATACGCAGTATTTT; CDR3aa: CSVALVRGSLGDTQYF
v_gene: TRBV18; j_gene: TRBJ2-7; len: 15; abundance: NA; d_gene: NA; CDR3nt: TGTGCCAGCTCACCCCAAGACAGTAAAGATCACGAGCAGTACTTC; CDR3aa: CASSPQDSKDHEQYF
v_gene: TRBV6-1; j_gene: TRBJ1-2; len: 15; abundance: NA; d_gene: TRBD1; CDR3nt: TGTGCCAGCAGTGAGCGAACAGGGGGCCCCTATGGCTACACCTTC; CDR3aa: CASSERTGGPYGYTF
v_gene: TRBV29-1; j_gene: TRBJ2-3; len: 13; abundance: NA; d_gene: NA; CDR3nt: TGCAGCGTGTGGACTACCCTCACAGATACGCAGTATTTT; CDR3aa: CSVWTTLTDTQYF
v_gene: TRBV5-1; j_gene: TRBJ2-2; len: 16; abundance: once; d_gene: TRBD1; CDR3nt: TGCGCCAGCAGCTTGGCACAGGGGAAAGGGTCCGGGGAGCTGTTTTTT; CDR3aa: CASSLAQGKGSGELFF
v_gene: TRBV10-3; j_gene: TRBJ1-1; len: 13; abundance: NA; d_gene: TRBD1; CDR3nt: TGTGCCATCAGCGACAGGGAGAACACTGAAGCTTTCTTT; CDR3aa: CAISDRENTEAFF
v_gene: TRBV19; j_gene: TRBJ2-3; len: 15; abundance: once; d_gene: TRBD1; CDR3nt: TGTGCCAGTAGTATAGATGGTGGACAGGGTTATACGCAGTATTTT; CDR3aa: CASSIDGGQGYTQYF
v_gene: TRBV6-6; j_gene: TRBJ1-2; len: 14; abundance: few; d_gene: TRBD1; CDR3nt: TGTGCCAGCAGTCCTGGGACAGGGTGGTATGGCTACACCTTC; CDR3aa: CASSPGTGWYGYTF
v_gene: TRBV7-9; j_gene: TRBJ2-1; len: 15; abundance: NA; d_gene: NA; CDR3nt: TGTGCCAGCAGCTTTGGTTCGAGCTCCTACAATGAGCAGTTCTTC; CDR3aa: CASSFGSSSYNEQFF
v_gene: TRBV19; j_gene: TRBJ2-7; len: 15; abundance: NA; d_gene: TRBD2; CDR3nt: TGTGCCAGTAGTAAACTAGCGGGAGTAGGTTACGAGCAGTACTTC; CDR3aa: CASSKLAGVGYEQYF
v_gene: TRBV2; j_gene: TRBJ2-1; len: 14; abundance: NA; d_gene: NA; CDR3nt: TGTGCCAGCAAACGGTCTGACAGCCGCAATGAGCAGTTCTTC; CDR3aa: CASKRSDSRNEQFF
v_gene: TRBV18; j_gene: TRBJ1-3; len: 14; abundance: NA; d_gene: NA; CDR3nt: TGTGCCAGCTCACCACAGGACAGTGGAAACACCATATATTTT; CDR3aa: CASSPQDSGNTIYF